The next 14 T cell receptor beta chains were all read from a single sample in a study of T cells in Graves' hyperthyroidism and ophthalmopathy (dated by TCRdb to the late 2010s). The library was made by multiplex PCR. The sequencer listed for this sample is Illumina HiSeq 2000. The TCR beta CDR3 regions were amplified from the RNA transcripts. A first-round RT-PCR of the TCR CDR3 used the HTBI primer set with the Qiagen OneStep RT-PCR kit. The public reads were run again by TCRdb, first through fastp at Q25 and then through MiXCR, and only productive beta chains were kept. Each CDR3 protein gets just one entry, which takes the most common genes and DNA from the rows behind it. The sample table shows a few hundred thousand distinct CDR3 sequences, and around 45% are seen once. 7.5% to 8.5% of the sample goes to the ten largest clones. Sequencing was done on a sample of peripheral blood or thyroid tissue (not recorded which). These receptors were taken from a woman aged 18-29 years with Graves' hyperthyroidism.

This clonotype was counted once. The chain uses TRBV7-3 and TRBJ1-5; 9 bases agree with TRBD1. The germline V gene encodes CDR1 SGHTA and CDR2 FQGTGA. J lost 7 bases, V lost 2 bases, and 3 bases had no gene match. CDR3 length equals 14 residues. In DNA, the CDR3 is TGTGCCAGCAGCTTAGAGGGGACAGGGCAGCCCCAGCATTTT. Translation: CASSLEGTGQPQHF.

This clonotype occurred many times. The V and J genes are TRBV6-1 and TRBJ1-5, with 8 nucleotides matching TRBD1. Germline values: CDR1 MNHNS, CDR2 SASEGT. This CDR3 is built from 14 residues. J gave up 3 bases and V 8 bases, and 6 bases lay outside the gene matches. The CDR3: CASGRTGNNQPQHF. In DNA, the CDR3 is TGTGCCAGCGGACGGACAGGGAACAATCAGCCCCAGCATTTT.

This clonotype came up many times. The rearrangement uses TRBV27 and TRBJ2-7; D is uncertain. This CDR3 has 13 residues. Germline V gives CDR1 MNHEY, CDR2 SMNVEV (reference sequence). Deletions cut 7 bases from V and 3 bases from J, with 13 bases between. CDR3 bases: TGTGCCAGCACCCAGGCTGGCCACTACGAGCAGTACTTC. Protein sequence: CASTQAGHYEQYF.

The V and J genes are TRBV2 and TRBJ1-5, with 8 nucleotides matching TRBD1. In germline, CDR1 is SNHLY, CDR2 FYNNEI. Losses at the gene ends were 5 bases for V and 6 bases for J; bases not matched to a gene: 15. The CDR3 runs to 17 residues. CDR3 bases: TGTGCCAGCAGTAGCATCTCCCCACGGACAGGGTTTCAGCCCCAGCATTTT. Translation: CASSSISPRTGFQPQHF.

This clonotype was detected ten times or more. The CDR3, as DNA: TGTGCCACGGTACTGCAAACCAGGGGGAACGACGAGCAGTACTTC. Its translation: CATVLQTRGNDEQYF. The chain carries TRBV24-1 and TRBJ2-7; TRBD1 aligns across 7 bases. Trimming at V came to 10 bases and at J to 5 bases, leaving 16 bases not matched to a gene. CDR1 is KGHDR and CDR2 is SFDVKD in the germline V gene. This CDR3 is built from 15 residues.

This clonotype is a singleton in its sample. This sequence joins TRBV29-1 and TRBJ2-7, with TRBD1 matching 8 bases. V was pared by 7 bases and J by 12 bases, with 8 bases of the junction left unmatched. CDR3 length: 10 amino acids. The germline CDR1 and CDR2 sequences are SQVTM and ANQGSEA. In nucleotides, the CDR3 is TGCAGCGCTGGACAGGGCGCGCTGTACTTC. Protein product: CSAGQGALYF.

V and J are TRBV9 and TRBJ1-5; a weak D match, TRBD1 (6 bases). The germline gives CDR1 SGDLS, CDR2 YYNGEE. V lost 7 bases, J lost 3 bases, and 17 bases lay in between. The CDR3 runs 15 residues. Here the CDR3 DNA reads TGTGCCAGCTCTCCCGCAGGGGCGTCCAATCAGCCCCAGCATTTT. This encodes CASSPAGASNQPQHF.

In its sample, this clonotype was seen many times. The gene calls are TRBV20-1 and TRBJ1-2; no clear D gene. The CDR3 covers 16 residues. Germline CDR1 and CDR2: DFQATT and SNEGSKA (reference sequence). The ends were cut back, 0 bases at V and 2 bases at J, with 16 bases in the middle. CDR3 sequence: CSARDDGVDPNYGYTF. CDR3 nucleotide sequence: TGCAGTGCTAGAGATGATGGGGTAGACCCCAACTATGGCTACACCTTC.

This clonotype has ten or more counts. This sequence joins TRBV6-2 or TRBV6-3 and TRBJ2-7; D may match TRBD1 or TRBD2 (6 bases each). Germline CDR1 MNHEY, CDR2 SVGEGT. The CDR3 consists of 11 residues. Trimming took 6 bases from V and 9 from J, leaving 12 bases between them. The CDR3 protein is CASSNREVQYF. The CDR3 DNA reads as TGTGCCAGCAGCAACAGGGAGGTGCAGTACTTC.

This chain uses TRBV29-1 with TRBJ2-7; no clear D gene. Trimming stripped 6 bases from V and 2 bases from J, with 14 bases between. CDR1 is SQVTM, CDR2 ANQGSEA, per germline. The length of the CDR3 is 13 residues. The CDR3: CSVAWNKPYEQYF. The DNA for the CDR3 is TGCAGCGTAGCTTGGAATAAACCCTACGAGCAGTACTTC.

This sequence joins TRBV5-1 and TRBJ2-3; 10 positions agree with TRBD2. Looked up from germline, CDR1 is SGHRS and CDR2 is YFSETQ. The CDR3 length is 16 residues. J lost 1 base, V lost 0 bases, and 2 bases had no gene match. The CDR3 nucleotides are TGCGCCAGCAGCTTGGCCGGGACTAGCGGCACAGATACGCAGTATTTT. The encoded protein is CASSLAGTSGTDTQYF.

The chain uses TRBV20-1 and TRBJ2-7, with D possibly called TRBD1 or TRBD2 (5 bases each). The CDR3 spans 13 residues. The ends were cut back, 4 bases at V and 3 bases at J, with 13 bases in the middle. Per germline, CDR1 DFQATT and CDR2 SNEGSKA (reference sequence). The CDR3 nucleotides read TGCAGTGCTACGGGGACCAACTACTACGAGCAGTACTTC. Residues: CSATGTNYYEQYF.

To note about this clonotype: A much larger clone is a single base away; this may be a read error. The CDR3 loop reads CTSSYSLIYEQYF. DNA for the CDR3: TGTACCAGCAGTTACTCCTTAATTTACGAGCAGTACTTC. The rearrangement links TRBV6-2 or TRBV6-3 to TRBJ2-7, with D hard to call. The germline V gene encodes CDR1 MNHEY and CDR2 SVGEGT. The CDR3 is 13 amino acids.

This clonotype was found many times. This chain joins TRBV7-9 and TRBJ1-5, with a weak D call TRBD1 (6 bases). Germline loops: CDR1 SEHNR, CDR2 FQNEAQ (reference sequence). With 7 bases removed from V and 2 bases from J, the gap between germline ends came to 15 bases. The CDR3 runs 15 residues. The CDR3 bases are TGTGCCAGCACCCCGGGGGGGCGCGGCAATCAGCCCCAGCATTTT. Its translation: CASTPGGRGNQPQHF.